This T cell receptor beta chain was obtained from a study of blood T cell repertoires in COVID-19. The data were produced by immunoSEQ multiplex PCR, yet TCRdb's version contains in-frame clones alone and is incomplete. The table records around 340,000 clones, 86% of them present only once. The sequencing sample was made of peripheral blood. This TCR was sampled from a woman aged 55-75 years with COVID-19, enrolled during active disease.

This chain's CDR3 is CASGAGTSKSDTQYF. CDR3 nucleotide sequence: TGCGCCAGCGGAGCCGGGACTAGCAAATCAGATACGCAGTATTTT. This sequence joins TRBV10-1 and TRBJ2-3, with 9 bases lining up with TRBD2. CDR3 length equals 15 residues. Trimming cost V 8 bases and J 4 bases; bases outside gene matches: 10. The germline V gene encodes CDR1 WNHNN and CDR2 SYGVQD (reference sequence).